One and the same sample provided the 11 T cell receptor beta chains below, sequenced in a study of blood T cell repertoires in COVID-19. Sequencing was performed with immunoSEQ multiplex PCR; in TCRdb, only in-frame clones are kept and a portion is missing. The sample comprises fewer than 80,000 clones, more than 80% of which are singletons, and 13% rests with the top ten. Sequencing was carried out using peripheral blood. Receptors originate from a man over 45 with COVID-19, enrolled during active disease.

The rearrangement links TRBV7-9 to TRBJ1-1; D remains ambiguous. There are 16 residues in the CDR3. Germline V gene lookup returns CDR1 SEHNR and CDR2 FQNEAQ (reference sequence). V shed 4 bases and J shed 0 bases, with 15 bases lying between them. The CDR3 DNA follows: TGTGCCAGCAGCTCTAGCAACTTCCAGATGAACACTGAAGCTTTCTTT. It codes for CASSSSNFQMNTEAFF.

V usage is TRBV5-1 and J usage is TRBJ2-7, with a tentative D call TRBD2 (5 bases). The CDR3 is made up of 12 amino acids. Per the germline V gene, CDR1 is SGHRS and CDR2 is YFSETQ. The germline V and J ends were trimmed by 4 bases and 5 bases, with 10 bases remaining between them. The CDR3 protein is CASSRAGDEQYF. DNA of the CDR3: TGCGCCAGCAGCAGGGCCGGGGACGAGCAGTACTTC.

This chain joins TRBV19 and TRBJ1-5; tentatively, D is TRBD1 (6 bases). Trimming removed 5 bases from V and 0 bases from J, with 14 bases in between. Germline V gene sequence: CDR1 LNHDA, CDR2 SQIVND (reference sequence). The CDR3 runs 16 residues. The CDR3 bases are TGTGCCAGTAGTCCCAGGGGACCTTATAGCAATCAGCCCCAGCATTTT. This gives the protein CASSPRGPYSNQPQHF.

This clone was counted between two and nine times. The chain carries TRBV25-1 and TRBJ1-1; tentative D call: TRBD1 (6 bases). The V end lost 2 bases, the J end lost 5 bases, and 12 bases lay between the germline ends. CDR3 size: 14 residues. CDR1 is MGHDK and CDR2 is SYGVNS in the germline V gene. The CDR3 sequence is CASSERGGGTEAFF. The CDR3 coding sequence is TGTGCCAGCAGTGAACGAGGGGGGGGAACTGAAGCTTTCTTT.

This clone was seen once. This sequence joins TRBV18 and TRBJ2-1; 10 nucleotides agree with TRBD1. This CDR3 region has 16 residues. Germline values: CDR1 KGHSH, CDR2 LQKENI. Losses at the gene ends were 0 bases for V and 2 bases for J; bases not matched to a gene: 1. The CDR3 DNA sequence: TGTGCCAGCTCACCACCGGGGACAGGGGCCTACAATGAGCAGTTCTTC. Encoded protein: CASSPPGTGAYNEQFF.

The chain recombines TRBV5-1 with TRBJ1-2; no reliable D call. The CDR3 is 15 residues long. Trimming stripped 0 bases from V and 4 bases from J, with 13 bases between. Germline-derived CDR1 and CDR2 are SGHRS and YFSETQ. The CDR3 nucleotides are TGCGCCAGCAGCTTGGATCCCTCTAGGCTCTATGGCTACACCTTC. It specifies CASSLDPSRLYGYTF.

V gene TRBV6-6 combines with J gene TRBJ2-3, with 8 bases identical to TRBD2. The V segment lost 6 bases and the J segment 3 bases; nucleotides outside the gene matches: 5. Germline-derived CDR1 and CDR2 are MNHNY and SVGAGI (reference sequence). The CDR3 spans 14 residues. CDR3 sequence reads: CASRPGGATDTQYF. CDR3 in DNA: TGTGCCAGCAGACCCGGGGGGGCGACAGATACGCAGTATTTT.

This clone was recorded at least ten times. The chain employs TRBV16 and TRBJ1-5; 8 bases agree with TRBD1. With V trimmed by 8 bases and J by 2 bases, 8 bases remained unmatched. The CDR3 sequence is 15 residues long. Germline V CDR1 and CDR2: KGHSY, FQNENV. The CDR3 bases are TGTGCCAGCGGTCCGGGACAGGTTCGCAATCAGCCCCAGCATTTT. It translates to CASGPGQVRNQPQHF.

The CDR3 loop is CASSRTSGGTSSYEQYF. Written as DNA, the CDR3 is TGTGCCAGCTCAAGAACTAGCGGGGGGACGAGCTCCTACGAGCAGTACTTC. The chain is built from TRBV18 and TRBJ2-7; 12 bases map to TRBD2. There are 17 residues in the CDR3. J was trimmed by 0 bases and V by 5 bases; bases with no gene match: 8. Germline lookup yields CDR1 KGHSH and CDR2 LQKENI.

The gene calls are TRBV13 and TRBJ2-7; possibly TRBD2 for D (5 bases). CDR3 length: 14 residues. The germline gives CDR1 PRHDT, CDR2 FYEKMQ (reference sequence). The V end was cut by 6 bases, the J end by 4 bases, with 16 bases between. CDR3 residues: CASRGNSGLYEQYF. The DNA of the CDR3 is TGTGCCAGCAGAGGAAACAGCGGACTTTACGAGCAGTACTTC.

This chain connects TRBV5-1 to TRBJ2-1, with D unresolved. The V and J ends lost 4 bases and 5 bases respectively, with 13 bases between them. The CDR3 contains 14 residues. Per the germline V gene, CDR1 is SGHRS and CDR2 is YFSETQ. The CDR3: CASSRAELNNEQFF. As DNA, the CDR3 is TGCGCCAGCAGCCGTGCGGAGCTAAACAATGAGCAGTTCTTC.